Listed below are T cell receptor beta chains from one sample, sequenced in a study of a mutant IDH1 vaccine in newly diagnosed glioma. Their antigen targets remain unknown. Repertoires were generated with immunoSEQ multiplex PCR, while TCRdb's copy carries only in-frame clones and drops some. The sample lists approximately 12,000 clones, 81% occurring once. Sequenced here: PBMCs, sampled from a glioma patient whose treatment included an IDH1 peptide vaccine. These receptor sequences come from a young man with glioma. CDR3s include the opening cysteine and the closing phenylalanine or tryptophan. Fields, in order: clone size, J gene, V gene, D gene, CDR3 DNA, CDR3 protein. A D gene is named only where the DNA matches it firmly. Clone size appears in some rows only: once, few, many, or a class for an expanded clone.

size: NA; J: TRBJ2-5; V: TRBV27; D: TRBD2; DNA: TGTGCCAGCAGTTTTAAGCCGGGACTAGCGGGATGGGAGACCCAGTACTTC; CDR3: CASSFKPGLAGWETQYF
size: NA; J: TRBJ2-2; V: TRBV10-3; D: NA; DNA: TGTGCCATCAGTGAGAATGTGAACACCGGGGAGCTGTTTTTT; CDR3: CAISENVNTGELFF
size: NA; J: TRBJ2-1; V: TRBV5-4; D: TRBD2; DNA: TGTGCTAGCAGCTCCTCGGGGGCGGGAGGGCCGATCCATGAGCAGTTCTTC; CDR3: CASSSSGAGGPIHEQFF
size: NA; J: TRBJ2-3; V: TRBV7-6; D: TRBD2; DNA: TGTGCCAGCAGCTTACCCCCAGCGGGAATGGGGAGCACAGATACGCAGTATTTT; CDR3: CASSLPPAGMGSTDTQYF
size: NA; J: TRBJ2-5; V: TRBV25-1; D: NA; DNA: TGTGCCAGCAGCTACTCGGAGACCCAGTACTTC; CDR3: CASSYSETQYF
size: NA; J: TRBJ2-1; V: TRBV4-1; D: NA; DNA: TGCGCCAGCAGCCAAGTCCCCCCTAGCTTCGAGGATGAGCAGTTCTTC; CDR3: CASSQVPPSFEDEQFF
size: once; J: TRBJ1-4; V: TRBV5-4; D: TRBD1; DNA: TGTGCCAGCAGCAGACTACAGGGGAATAATGAAAAACTGTTTTTT; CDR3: CASSRLQGNNEKLFF
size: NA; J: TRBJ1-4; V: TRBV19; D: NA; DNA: TGTGCCAGTAGTATTGGAGGTGAGGACCGTGAAAAACTGTTTTTT; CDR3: CASSIGGEDREKLFF
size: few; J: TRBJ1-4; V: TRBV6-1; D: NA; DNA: TGTGCCAGCACCCTGGGAGGGTTTGCGGAAAAACTGTTTTTT; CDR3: CASTLGGFAEKLFF
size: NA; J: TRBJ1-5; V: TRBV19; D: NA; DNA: TGTGCCAGTAGTATCCGGACACAAGTCAATCAGCCCCAGCATTTT; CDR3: CASSIRTQVNQPQHF
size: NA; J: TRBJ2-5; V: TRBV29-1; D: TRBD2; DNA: TGCAGCTCTGAGCGTCTGGCGGGAGATGGGGAGACCCAGTACTTC; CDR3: CSSERLAGDGETQYF
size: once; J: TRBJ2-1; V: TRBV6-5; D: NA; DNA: TGTGCCAGCAGTTACTCGACGAGTGGCTCCTACAATGAGCAGTTCTTC; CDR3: CASSYSTSGSYNEQFF
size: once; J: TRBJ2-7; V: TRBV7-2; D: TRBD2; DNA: TGTGCCAGCAGCTTAGGGCTAGCGGAAACCTACGAGCAGTACTTC; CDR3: CASSLGLAETYEQYF
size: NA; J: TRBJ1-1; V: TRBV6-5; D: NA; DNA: TGTGCCAGCAGTCTCAGGACAGCTAACACTGAAGCTTTCTTT; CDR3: CASSLRTANTEAFF
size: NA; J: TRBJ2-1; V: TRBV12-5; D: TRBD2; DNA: TGTGCTAGTGGTTTTGCCCCGACTAGCGTCGGAGAGCAGTTCTTC; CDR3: CASGFAPTSVGEQFF
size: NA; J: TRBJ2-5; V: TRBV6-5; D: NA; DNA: TGTGCCAGCAGCCCAACTCTCCGGGGGTCAGAGACCCAGTACTTC; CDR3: CASSPTLRGSETQYF
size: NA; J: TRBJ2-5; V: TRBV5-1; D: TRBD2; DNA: TGCGCCAGCAGCCCCCTAGCGGGCGGAGCGGAGACCCAGTACTTC; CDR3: CASSPLAGGAETQYF
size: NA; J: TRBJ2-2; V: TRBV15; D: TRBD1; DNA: TGTGCCACCAGCAGTGCAGACAGGGGGGTCACCGGGGAGCTGTTTTTT; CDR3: CATSSADRGVTGELFF
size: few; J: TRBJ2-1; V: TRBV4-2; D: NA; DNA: TGTGCCAGCAGCCAAGAGGTCAGCGGGAATGAGCAGTTCTTC; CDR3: CASSQEVSGNEQFF
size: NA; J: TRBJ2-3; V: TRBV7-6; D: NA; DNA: TGTGCCAGCAGCTTAGGAGCCAGTAGGGGTGGCACAGATACGCAGTATTTT; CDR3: CASSLGASRGGTDTQYF
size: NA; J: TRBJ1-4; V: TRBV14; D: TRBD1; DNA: TGTGCCAGCAGCACCCCAAGGGGGACAGGAGGGGACGAAAAACTGTTTTTT; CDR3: CASSTPRGTGGDEKLFF
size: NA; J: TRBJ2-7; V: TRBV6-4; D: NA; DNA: TGTCCCCAGGACAGCCTCTTACCCTACGAGCAGTACTTC; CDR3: CPQDSLLPYEQYF
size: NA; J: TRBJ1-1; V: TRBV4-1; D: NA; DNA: TGCGCCAGCAGCCGGGGAGGGCGGGACACTGAAGCTTTCTTT; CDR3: CASSRGGRDTEAFF
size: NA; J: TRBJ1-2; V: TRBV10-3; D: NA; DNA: TGTGCCATCAGTGAGGGGGGCCATGGCTACACCTTC; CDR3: CAISEGGHGYTF
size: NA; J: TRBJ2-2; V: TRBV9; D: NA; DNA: TGTGCCAGCAGCGTAGGACCAGCGTCGACCGGGGAGCTGTTTTTT; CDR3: CASSVGPASTGELFF
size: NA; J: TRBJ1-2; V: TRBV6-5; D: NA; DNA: TGTGCCAGCGGTTACAGCGATGGCTACACCTTC; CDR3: CASGYSDGYTF
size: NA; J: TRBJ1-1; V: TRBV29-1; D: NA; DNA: TGCAGCGTCAGGGACTGGACGAACACTGAAGCTTTCTTT; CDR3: CSVRDWTNTEAFF
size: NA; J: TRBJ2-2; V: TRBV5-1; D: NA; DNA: TGCGCCAGCAGCCCCGCCAGTGGCACGAACACCGGGGAGCTGTTTTTT; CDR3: CASSPASGTNTGELFF
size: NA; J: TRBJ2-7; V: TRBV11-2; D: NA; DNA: TGTGCCAGCAGCTTAGCGCGAGGCTACGAGCAGTACTTC; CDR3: CASSLARGYEQYF
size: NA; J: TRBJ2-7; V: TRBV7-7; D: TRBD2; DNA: TGTGCCAGCAGCTTAGCGCTAACTAGCGGGATCACCTACGAGCAGTACTTC; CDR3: CASSLALTSGITYEQYF
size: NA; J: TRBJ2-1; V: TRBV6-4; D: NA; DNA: TGTGCCAGCAGTGAGGACCGGGCGGGTGAGCAGTTCTTC; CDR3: CASSEDRAGEQFF
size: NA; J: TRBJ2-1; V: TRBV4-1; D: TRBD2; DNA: TGCGCCAGCAGCCAAGATGCAGCTAGCGGGGGATCCTACAATGAGCAGTTCTTC; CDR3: CASSQDAASGGSYNEQFF
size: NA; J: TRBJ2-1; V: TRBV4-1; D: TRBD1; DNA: TGCGCCAGCAGCCAAGATCTCCCCGGTGCAACAGGGGAAGAGCAGTTCTTC; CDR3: CASSQDLPGATGEEQFF
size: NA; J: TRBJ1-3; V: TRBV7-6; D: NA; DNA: TGTGCCAGCAGCGGGCGAAGGACAGTTGGTGGAAACACCATATATTTT; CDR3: CASSGRRTVGGNTIYF
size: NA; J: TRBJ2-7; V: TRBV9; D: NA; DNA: TGTGCCAGCGGAGGGCCTAGCAGCTCCTACGAGCAGTACTTC; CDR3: CASGGPSSSYEQYF
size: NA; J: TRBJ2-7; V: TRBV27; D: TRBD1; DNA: TGTGCCAGCAGTCCCGGACAGGGAATCTTCTCCGAGCAGTACTTC; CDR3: CASSPGQGIFSEQYF
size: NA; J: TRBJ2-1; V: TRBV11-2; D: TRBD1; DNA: TGTGCCAGCAGCTTATGGACAGGGGAGGTCCACAATGAGCAGTTCTTC; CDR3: CASSLWTGEVHNEQFF
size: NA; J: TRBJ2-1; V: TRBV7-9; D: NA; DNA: TGTGCCAGCAGCGATCAAACGGGCAGTGAGCAGTTCTTC; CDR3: CASSDQTGSEQFF
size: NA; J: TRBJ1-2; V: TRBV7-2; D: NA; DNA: TGTGCCAGCAGCGACGGGCGCGGTCCCGAATTGTTC; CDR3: CASSDGRGPELF
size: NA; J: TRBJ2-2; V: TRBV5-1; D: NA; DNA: TGCGCCAGCAGCGTCTGGAAGGCAGCGAACACCGGGGAGCTGTTTTTT; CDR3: CASSVWKAANTGELFF
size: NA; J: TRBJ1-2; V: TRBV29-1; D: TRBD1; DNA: TGCAGCGTTGAGGCGACAGGGGATGGCTACACCTTC; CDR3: CSVEATGDGYTF
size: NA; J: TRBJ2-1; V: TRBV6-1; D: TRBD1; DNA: TGTGCCAGCAGCCCTGGACAGGGCAGGATCAATGAGCAGTTCTTC; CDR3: CASSPGQGRINEQFF
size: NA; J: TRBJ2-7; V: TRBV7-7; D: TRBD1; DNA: TGTGCCAGCAGCCCTGGACAGGCCCCCCACGAGCAGTACTTC; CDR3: CASSPGQAPHEQYF
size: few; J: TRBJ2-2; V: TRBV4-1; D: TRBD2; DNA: TGCGCCAGCAGTGATGGCGGGAGCTCGAACACCGGGGAGCTGTTTTTT; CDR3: CASSDGGSSNTGELFF
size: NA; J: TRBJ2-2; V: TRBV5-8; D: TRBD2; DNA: TGTGCCAGCAGCACCGACTTACTAGCGGGAGGGAGCACCGGGGAGCTGTTTTTT; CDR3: CASSTDLLAGGSTGELFF
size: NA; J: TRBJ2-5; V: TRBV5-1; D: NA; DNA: TGCGCCAGCAGCTTGGCTCCCCAAGAGACCCAGTACTTC; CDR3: CASSLAPQETQYF
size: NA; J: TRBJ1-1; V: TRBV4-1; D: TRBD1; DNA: TGCGCCAGCAGCCAAGATCACCTAAGGGGGCGCAGATTGGGGACTGAAGCTTTCTTT; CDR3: CASSQDHLRGRRLGTEAFF
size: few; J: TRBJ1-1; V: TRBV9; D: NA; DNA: TGTGCCAGCAGCGTAGTAGCCCCAGGGAGCACTGAAGCTTTCTTT; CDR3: CASSVVAPGSTEAFF
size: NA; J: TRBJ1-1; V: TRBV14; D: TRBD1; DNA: TGTGCCAGCAGCCACCTAACAGGGGGGACTGAAGCTTTCTTT; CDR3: CASSHLTGGTEAFF
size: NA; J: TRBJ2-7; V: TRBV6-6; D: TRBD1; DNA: TGTGCCAGCAGTTACGGACAGGGGGCGCGCGAGCAGTACTTC; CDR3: CASSYGQGAREQYF
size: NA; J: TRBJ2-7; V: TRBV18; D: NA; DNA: TGTGCCAGCTCACCAGGGGACCCCCGCGAGCAGTACTTC; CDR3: CASSPGDPREQYF
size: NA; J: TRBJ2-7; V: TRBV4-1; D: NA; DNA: TGCGCCAGCAGCCAATTTTGGCCGATTGGGCGCCCTCGCGAGCAGTACTTC; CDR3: CASSQFWPIGRPREQYF